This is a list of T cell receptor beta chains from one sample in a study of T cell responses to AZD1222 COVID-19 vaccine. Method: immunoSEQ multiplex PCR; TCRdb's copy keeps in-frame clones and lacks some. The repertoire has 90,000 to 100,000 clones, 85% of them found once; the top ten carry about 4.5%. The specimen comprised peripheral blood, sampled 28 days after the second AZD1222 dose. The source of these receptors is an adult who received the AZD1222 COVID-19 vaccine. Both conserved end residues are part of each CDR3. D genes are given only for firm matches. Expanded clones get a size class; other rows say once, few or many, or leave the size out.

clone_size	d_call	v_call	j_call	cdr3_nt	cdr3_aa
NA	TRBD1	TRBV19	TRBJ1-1	TGTGCCAGTAGTATAGTCAACAGGGGGAACACTGAAGCTTTCTTT	CASSIVNRGNTEAFF
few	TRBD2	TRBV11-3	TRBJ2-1	TGTGCCAGCAGCTTAGGGAAGTGGGAGGGAGTAAATGAGCAGTTCTTC	CASSLGKWEGVNEQFF
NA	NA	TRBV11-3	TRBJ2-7	TGTGCCAGCAGCTTAGGGACAGTATCGGAGCAGTACTTC	CASSLGTVSEQYF
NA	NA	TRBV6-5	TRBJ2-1	TGTGCCAGCAGTTATAAGTTTGGGAGCTCCTACAATGAGCAGTTCTTC	CASSYKFGSSYNEQFF
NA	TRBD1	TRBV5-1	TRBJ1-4	TGCGCCAGCAGCTGGGGGCTAACAGGGGGAAGGATGGCAACTAATGAAAAACTGTTTTTT	CASSWGLTGGRMATNEKLFF
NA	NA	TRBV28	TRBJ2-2	TGTGCCAGCAGCTTTGGTTGGGGTGTTAACACCGGGGAGCTGTTTTTT	CASSFGWGVNTGELFF
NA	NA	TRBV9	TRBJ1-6	TGTGCCAGCAGCGTAGCTCCGACCTCCGATAATTCACCCCTCCACTTT	CASSVAPTSDNSPLHF
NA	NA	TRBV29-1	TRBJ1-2	TGCAGCGTTGAACTCGGGAGTGGCTACACCTTC	CSVELGSGYTF
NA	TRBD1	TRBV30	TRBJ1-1	TGTGCCTGGAGTACCCAGGGGGCTGGCACTGAAGCTTTCTTT	CAWSTQGAGTEAFF
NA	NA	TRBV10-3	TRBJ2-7	TGTGCCATCAGCGAAGTAAAGTCCTGGGAGCAGTACTTC	CAISEVKSWEQYF
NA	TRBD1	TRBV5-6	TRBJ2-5	TGTGCCAGCAGCGAGGGACAGACCTACCAAGAGACCCAGTACTTC	CASSEGQTYQETQYF
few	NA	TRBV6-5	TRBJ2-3	TGTGCCAGCAGCCCCCGGGCTAGCACAGATACGCAGTATTTT	CASSPRASTDTQYF
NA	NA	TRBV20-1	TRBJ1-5	TGCAGTGCTCAACGTAATCAGCCCCAGCATTTT	CSAQRNQPQHF
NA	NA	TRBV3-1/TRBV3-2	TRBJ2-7	TGTGCCAGCAGCCAACTAGCACGCGAGCAGTACTTC	CASSQLAREQYF
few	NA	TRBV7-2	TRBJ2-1	TGTGCCAGCAGCTTCGAGGGGGTAGGGCAGTTCTTC	CASSFEGVGQFF
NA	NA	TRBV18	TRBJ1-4	TGTGCCAGCTCATCTTCGACCCCCTCTGAGGGTGAAAAACTGTTTTTT	CASSSSTPSEGEKLFF
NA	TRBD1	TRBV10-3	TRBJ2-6	TGTGCCATCTCGGCAGGGGGCTCTGGGGCCAACGTCCTGACTTTC	CAISAGGSGANVLTF
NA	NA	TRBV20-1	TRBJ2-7	TGCAGTGCTAGACTGGGGGTCGAGCAGTACTTC	CSARLGVEQYF
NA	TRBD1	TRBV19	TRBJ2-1	TGTGCCAGTAGTAAAGAGCGACAGGGGTGGAATGAGCAGTTCTTC	CASSKERQGWNEQFF
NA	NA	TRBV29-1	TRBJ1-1	TGCAGCGCGTATAACAGTGTGAACACTGAAGCTTTCTTT	CSAYNSVNTEAFF
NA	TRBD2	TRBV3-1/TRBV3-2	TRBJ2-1	TGTGCCAGCAGCCAAGGAGTTAGCGGGGGGGCCAGGAATGAGCAGTTCTTC	CASSQGVSGGARNEQFF
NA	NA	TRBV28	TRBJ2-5	TGTGCCAGCAGTTCGGAGCAGTGGAGGGAGACCCAGTACTTC	CASSSEQWRETQYF
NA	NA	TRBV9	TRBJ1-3	TGTGCCAGCAGCCTAAGACAGGACCTCTCTGGAAACACCATATATTTT	CASSLRQDLSGNTIYF
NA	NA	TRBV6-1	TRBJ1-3	TGTGCCAGCAGTGAAGCCCACAGTAACTCTGGAAACACCATATATTTT	CASSEAHSNSGNTIYF
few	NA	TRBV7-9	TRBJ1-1	TGTGCCAGCAGCTTCCCCGAGCCGGAAGCTTTCTTT	CASSFPEPEAFF
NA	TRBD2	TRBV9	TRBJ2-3	TGTGCCAGCAGCGCACGGCCGACTAGCGGGGGGGCATTAGATACGCAGTATTTT	CASSARPTSGGALDTQYF
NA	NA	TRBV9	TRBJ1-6	TGTGCCAGCAGCCCCCAGAGGAGGAGCTCCTATAATTCACCCCTCCACTTT	CASSPQRRSSYNSPLHF
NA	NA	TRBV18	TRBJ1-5	TGTGCCAGCTCACCAGTACTTAGGGATCAGCCCCAGCATTTT	CASSPVLRDQPQHF
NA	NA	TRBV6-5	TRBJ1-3	TGTGCCGCCGTCTCTGGAAACACCATATATTTT	CAAVSGNTIYF
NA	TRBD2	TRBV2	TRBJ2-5	TGTGCCAGTGGAGGGCTAGCGGGTGGGACCCGGGCCCAGTACTTC	CASGGLAGGTRAQYF
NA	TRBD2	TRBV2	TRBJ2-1	TGTGCCAGCAGCCGCCGAAAATCCTTGGCGGGAGTGGGATCCTACAATGAGCAGTTCTTC	CASSRRKSLAGVGSYNEQFF
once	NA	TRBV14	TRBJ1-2	TGTGCCAGCAGCCAGGCGGACACGTTTGGCTACACCTTC	CASSQADTFGYTF
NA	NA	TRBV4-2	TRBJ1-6	TGTGCCAGCAGCCAGGGGGTGAATTCACCCCTCCACTTT	CASSQGVNSPLHF
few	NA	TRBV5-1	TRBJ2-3	TGCGCCAGCAGCAGAGACGGAAACACAGATACGCAGTATTTT	CASSRDGNTDTQYF
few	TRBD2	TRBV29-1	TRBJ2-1	TGCAGCGTTCTAGCGGGAGTGGATTTGAATGAGCAGTTCTTC	CSVLAGVDLNEQFF
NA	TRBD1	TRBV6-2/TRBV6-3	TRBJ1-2	TGTGCCAGCAGTGCATCCGGGACAGGCTATGGCTACACCTTC	CASSASGTGYGYTF
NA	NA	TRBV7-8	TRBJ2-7	TGTGCCAGCAGCTTCCGACGGGGCGAGCAGTACTTC	CASSFRRGEQYF
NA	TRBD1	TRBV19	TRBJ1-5	TGTGCCAGTAGGGACGACAGGGGGATAACTTATCAGCCCCAGCATTTT	CASRDDRGITYQPQHF
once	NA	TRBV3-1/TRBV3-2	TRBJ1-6	TGTGCCAGCAGCCAAGCTGCGGGCGGCTATTCACCCCTCCACTTT	CASSQAAGGYSPLHF
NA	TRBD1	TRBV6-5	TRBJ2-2	TGTGCCAGCAGGAAAGAGGGGGCCACCGGGGAGCTGTTTTTT	CASRKEGATGELFF
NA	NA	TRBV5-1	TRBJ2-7	TGCGCCAGCAGCCGTGGACAGTACGAGCAGTACTTC	CASSRGQYEQYF
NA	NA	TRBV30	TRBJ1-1	TGTGCCTGGAGTGTGGGGGGGAGTAGTGAAGCTTTCTTT	CAWSVGGSSEAFF
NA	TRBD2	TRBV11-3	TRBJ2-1	TGTGCCAGCAGCCCGGGACTAGCCCTCCCTAATGAGCAGTTCTTC	CASSPGLALPNEQFF
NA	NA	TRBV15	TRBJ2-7	TGTGCCACCAGCAATGGACCACCTGATGGATACGAGCAGTACTTC	CATSNGPPDGYEQYF
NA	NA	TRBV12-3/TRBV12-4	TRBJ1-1	TGTGCCAGCAGTTTAATGGAGGGAACTGAAGCTTTCTTT	CASSLMEGTEAFF
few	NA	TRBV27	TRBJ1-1	TGTGCCAGCAGTTTAGCGAGGGAGAGATCGTCGAACACTGAAGCTTTCTTT	CASSLARERSSNTEAFF
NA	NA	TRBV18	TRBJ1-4	TGTGCCAGCTCCGAAGGACAAGGGGATGAAAAACTGTTTTTT	CASSEGQGDEKLFF
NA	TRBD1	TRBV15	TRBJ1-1	TGTGCCACCAGCAGAGTGACAGGGTCGAACACTGAAGCTTTCTTT	CATSRVTGSNTEAFF
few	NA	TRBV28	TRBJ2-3	TGTGCCAGCAGCCCAGTTATGAGCACAGATACGCAGTATTTT	CASSPVMSTDTQYF
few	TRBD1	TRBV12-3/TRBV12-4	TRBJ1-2	TGTGCCAGCAGTCGACAGGGCAACTATGGCTACACCTTC	CASSRQGNYGYTF
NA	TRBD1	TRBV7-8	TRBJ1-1	TGTGCCAGCAGCTGGCGCCAGGGGGTTGAAGCTTTCTTT	CASSWRQGVEAFF
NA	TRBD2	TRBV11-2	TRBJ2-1	TGTGCCAGCAGCTTAGTGGGGGGGAATGAGCAGTTCTTC	CASSLVGGNEQFF
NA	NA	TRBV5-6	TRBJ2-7	TGTGCCAGCAGCTTGGGTGTCTCCTACGAGCAGTACTTC	CASSLGVSYEQYF
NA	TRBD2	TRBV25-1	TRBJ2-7	TGTGCCAGCAGTGGGCTAGCGGGAGCCTACGAGCAGTACTTC	CASSGLAGAYEQYF
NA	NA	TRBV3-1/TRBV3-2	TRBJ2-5	TGTGCCAGCAGCCAAGGTGGGAAAGAGACCCAGTACTTC	CASSQGGKETQYF